This is a list of T cell receptor beta chains from one sample in a study of cytomegalovirus exposure and HLA in healthy donors. Clones were sequenced by immunoSEQ multiplex PCR, and TCRdb holds only the in-frame ones, with some missing. Of hundreds of thousands of clones in the sample, about 75% are singletons; the top ten hold approximately 2.3%. Source material: PBMCs. The source of these receptors is a female donor in good health and CMV-seronegative. CDR3s include the opening cysteine and the closing phenylalanine or tryptophan. Each record gives: CDR3 length, V gene, D gene, J gene, clone size, CDR3 DNA, CDR3 protein. The D gene is left open where the match is weak. Clone size, where shown, is once, few, many, or a class for clones that have expanded.

>15|TRBV6-1|.|TRBJ2-1|.
TGTGCCAGCAGTGTTTCCCTTTGGAGCGAAGATGAGCAGTTCTTC
CASSVSLWSEDEQFF
>14|TRBV6-6|TRBD1|TRBJ2-7|.
TGTGCCAGCAGTGCCGGGACAGGGTCCTACGAGCAGTACTTC
CASSAGTGSYEQYF
>18|TRBV11-2|.|TRBJ2-7|.
TGTGCCAGCAAAACGAATCCCTGGGAGGCAGGAAACTCCTACGAGCAGTACTTC
CASKTNPWEAGNSYEQYF
>15|TRBV19|.|TRBJ1-3|.
TGTGCCAGTAGTATCAGGTCAAGCTCTGGAAACACCATATATTTT
CASSIRSSSGNTIYF
>14|TRBV5-4|.|TRBJ2-7|once
TGTGCCAGCAGCCCCCCACGGTTCCCCTACGAGCAGTACTTC
CASSPPRFPYEQYF
>13|TRBV27|.|TRBJ2-1|.
TGTGCCAGCAGTGATAACAGGGATCGCGGCGGGTTCTTC
CASSDNRDRGGFF
>13|TRBV30|.|TRBJ2-5|.
TGTGCCTGGGGGCCTCAGAGTAGCGGAGCCCAGTACTTC
CAWGPQSSGAQYF
>15|TRBV29-1|TRBD2|TRBJ2-1|.
TGCAGCGCTGGACAGCTACTAGCGGGGTACAATGAGCAGTTCTTC
CSAGQLLAGYNEQFF
>15|TRBV19|.|TRBJ2-2|few
TGTGCCAGTAGTATCCCTGGGGCAGGCACCGGGGAGCTGTTTTTT
CASSIPGAGTGELFF
>13|TRBV6-1|.|TRBJ2-2|.
TGTGCCAGCAGTCGACAGGATGCCGGGGAGCTGTTTTTT
CASSRQDAGELFF
>18|TRBV30|.|TRBJ2-7|.
TGTGCCTGGAGTCCACAGAGGGAGTGGCCAGTCATGTCCTACGAGCAGTACTTC
CAWSPQREWPVMSYEQYF
>16|TRBV5-1|TRBD1|TRBJ1-1|.
TGCGCCAGCAGCTTGGAGGGACAGGGGGTGAGAGGGGAAGCTTTCTTT
CASSLEGQGVRGEAFF
>16|TRBV5-4|TRBD1|TRBJ1-3|.
TGTGCCAGCAGCGAGGGAGGGACAGGGACTGGAAACACCATATATTTT
CASSEGGTGTGNTIYF
>13|TRBV5-6|TRBD2|TRBJ2-3|.
TGTGCCAGCAGCTTGGTTGCGGGAGGCTCGCAGTATTTT
CASSLVAGGSQYF